The entry that follows covers one T cell receptor beta chain sequence. The V gene's germline CDR1 is LNHDA and CDR2 SQIVND (reference sequence). V shed 4 bases and J shed 2 bases, with 14 bases lying between them. The CDR3 has 15 residues. These data come from a study of shared clonotypes between healthy human individuals. Assay runs were performed at deep level. Method: immunoSEQ multiplex PCR; TCRdb's copy keeps in-frame clones and lacks some. The profile shows millions of clones, 95% of them singletons. The sequenced sample was naive CD4+ T cells sorted from blood. Subset denoted: CD45RA+ positively selected. The TCR sequence derives from a young man in good health. The chain carries TRBV19 and TRBJ1-1; D is perhaps TRBD1 (5 bases). CDR3 amino acids: CASSTWGELNTEAFF. For the CDR3, the DNA is TGTGCCAGTAGTACATGGGGGGAGCTTAACACTGAAGCTTTCTTT.